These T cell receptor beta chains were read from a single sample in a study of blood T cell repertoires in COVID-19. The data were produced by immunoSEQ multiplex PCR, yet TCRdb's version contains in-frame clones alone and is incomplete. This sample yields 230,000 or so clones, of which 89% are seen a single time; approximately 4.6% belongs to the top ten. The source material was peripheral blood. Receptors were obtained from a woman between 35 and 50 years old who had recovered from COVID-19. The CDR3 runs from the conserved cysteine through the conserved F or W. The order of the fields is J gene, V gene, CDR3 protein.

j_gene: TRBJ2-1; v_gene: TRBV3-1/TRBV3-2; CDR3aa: CASSPWRVFGNNEQFF
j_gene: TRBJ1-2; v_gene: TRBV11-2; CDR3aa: CASSLVQGVGGYTF
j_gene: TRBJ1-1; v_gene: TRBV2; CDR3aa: CASSVRQGNTEAFF
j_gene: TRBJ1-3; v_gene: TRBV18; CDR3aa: CASSATETGNTIYF
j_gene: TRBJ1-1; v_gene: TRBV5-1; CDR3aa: CASSDRGRMNTEAFF
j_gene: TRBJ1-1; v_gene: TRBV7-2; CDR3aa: CASSLAPGDTEAFF
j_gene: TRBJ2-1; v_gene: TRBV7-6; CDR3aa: CASSLGANNEQFF
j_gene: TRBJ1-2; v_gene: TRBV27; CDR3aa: CASSFQGRDYGYTF
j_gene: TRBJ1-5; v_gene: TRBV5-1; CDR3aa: CASSRGQGSQPQHF
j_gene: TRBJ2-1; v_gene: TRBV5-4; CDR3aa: CASSLYNNEQFF
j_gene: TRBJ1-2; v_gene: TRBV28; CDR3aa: CASSPDRGQKDYYGYTF
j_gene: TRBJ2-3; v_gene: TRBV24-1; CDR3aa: CATSPATGLPDTQYF
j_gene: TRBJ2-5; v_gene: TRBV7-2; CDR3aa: CASTQLDQETQYF
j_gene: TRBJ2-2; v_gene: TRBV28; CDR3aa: CASSPPGQVRELFF
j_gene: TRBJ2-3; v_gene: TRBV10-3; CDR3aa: CAIRERGGNTDTQYF
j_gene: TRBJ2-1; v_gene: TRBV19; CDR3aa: CASSVLAGVGEQFF
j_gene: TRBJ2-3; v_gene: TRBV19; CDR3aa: CASSIQGTDTQYF
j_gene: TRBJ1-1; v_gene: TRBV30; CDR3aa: CAWSVLREAFF
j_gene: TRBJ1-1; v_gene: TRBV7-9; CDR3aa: CASSLRGGSNTEAFF
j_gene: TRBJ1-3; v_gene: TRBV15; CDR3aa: CATSRERTPSSGNTIYF
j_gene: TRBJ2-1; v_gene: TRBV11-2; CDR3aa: CASSLGGGAREQFF
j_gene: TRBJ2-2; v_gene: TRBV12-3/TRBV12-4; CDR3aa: CASSLGGVGELFF
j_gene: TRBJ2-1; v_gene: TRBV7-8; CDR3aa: CASTFPLAGDNEQFF
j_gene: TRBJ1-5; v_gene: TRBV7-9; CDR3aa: CASSFGVRGVNQPQHF
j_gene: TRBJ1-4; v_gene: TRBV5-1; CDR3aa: CASSSQGIEEKLFF
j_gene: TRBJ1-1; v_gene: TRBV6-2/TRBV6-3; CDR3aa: CASSFIGDTEAFF
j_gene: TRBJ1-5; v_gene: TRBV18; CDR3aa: CASSPEESGNQPQHF
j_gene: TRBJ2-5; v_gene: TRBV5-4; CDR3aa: CASSFGAGREGLETQYF
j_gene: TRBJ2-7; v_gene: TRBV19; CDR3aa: CASSMAGQGPDEQYF
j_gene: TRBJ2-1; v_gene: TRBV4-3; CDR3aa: CASSQGPPGIAGSYNEQFF
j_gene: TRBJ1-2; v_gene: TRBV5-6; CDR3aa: CASSYEGRREWGYTF
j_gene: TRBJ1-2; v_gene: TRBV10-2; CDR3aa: CASRDDRAGGYTF